The rows below give T cell receptor beta chains drawn from one sample of a study of T cell repertoires in cytomegalovirus infection. TCRdb reprocessed the reads via MiXCR and lists one record per CDR3 protein. The data contain around 740,000 distinct CDR3 sequences, roughly a third of them singletons. The sequenced material came from PBMCs. These receptors were collected from a human donor in good health (CMV status not recorded). Some clones in this sample may be carry-over from other donors' samples. Each CDR3 is given without its conserved first and last residue. Each record gives: D gene, J gene, V gene, CDR3 protein. The D gene is left open where the match is weak.

d_gene: NA
j_gene: TRBJ1-4
v_gene: TRBV29-1
CDR3aa: STQSGGANEKLI

d_gene: NA
j_gene: TRBJ1-3
v_gene: TRBV27
CDR3aa: ASNVRKGGNTIY

d_gene: NA
j_gene: TRBJ1-3
v_gene: TRBV9
CDR3aa: ATGGRNTIY

d_gene: NA
j_gene: TRBJ1-1
v_gene: TRBV19
CDR3aa: ATPRDSEAF

d_gene: TRBD1
j_gene: TRBJ2-7
v_gene: TRBV4-1
CDR3aa: ASSQGTGVWDEQY

d_gene: NA
j_gene: TRBJ2-2
v_gene: TRBV7-8
CDR3aa: ASSTELGDTGELF

d_gene: NA
j_gene: TRBJ1-4
v_gene: TRBV7-9
CDR3aa: ASSAGGTGFQF

d_gene: TRBD2
j_gene: TRBJ2-5
v_gene: TRBV6-2/TRBV6-3
CDR3aa: ASSYLLAGGRETQY

d_gene: NA
j_gene: TRBJ2-1
v_gene: TRBV12-5
CDR3aa: ASAKTPPHNEQF

d_gene: NA
j_gene: TRBJ2-7
v_gene: TRBV19
CDR3aa: ASTYGGGLSYEQY

d_gene: NA
j_gene: TRBJ1-5
v_gene: TRBV10-3
CDR3aa: AISNRDQPQH

d_gene: TRBD2
j_gene: TRBJ2-7
v_gene: TRBV12-3/TRBV12-4
CDR3aa: SSSGGTSGHPGY

d_gene: TRBD1
j_gene: TRBJ1-5
v_gene: TRBV6-6
CDR3aa: ASTTTGRAQPQH

d_gene: TRBD1
j_gene: TRBJ1-6
v_gene: TRBV28
CDR3aa: ASSSLIGTGDNSPLH

d_gene: TRBD1
j_gene: TRBJ1-2
v_gene: TRBV2
CDR3aa: ASTETTGVYYGYT

d_gene: NA
j_gene: TRBJ1-2
v_gene: TRBV5-1
CDR3aa: ASSPIDTRHGYT

d_gene: TRBD1
j_gene: TRBJ1-1
v_gene: TRBV13
CDR3aa: ASSSHPQTGPTEAF

d_gene: NA
j_gene: TRBJ2-1
v_gene: TRBV19
CDR3aa: ASSRQVAYNEQF

d_gene: TRBD1
j_gene: TRBJ1-5
v_gene: TRBV12-3/TRBV12-4
CDR3aa: ASSSWTGGAQNQPQH

d_gene: TRBD2
j_gene: TRBJ2-7
v_gene: TRBV28
CDR3aa: ASSLWAGLDSYEQY

d_gene: NA
j_gene: TRBJ2-1
v_gene: TRBV7-6
CDR3aa: ASSLAGQWEGNEQF

d_gene: TRBD2
j_gene: TRBJ2-3
v_gene: TRBV6-5
CDR3aa: ASKDRLAASTDTQY